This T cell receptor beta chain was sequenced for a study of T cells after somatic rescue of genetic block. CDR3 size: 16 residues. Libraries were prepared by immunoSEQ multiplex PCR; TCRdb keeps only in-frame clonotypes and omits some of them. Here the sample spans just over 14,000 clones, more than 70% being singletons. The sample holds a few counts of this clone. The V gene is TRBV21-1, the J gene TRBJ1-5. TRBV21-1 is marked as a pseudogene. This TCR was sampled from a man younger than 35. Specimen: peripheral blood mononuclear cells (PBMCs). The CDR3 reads CASSPPAPWGNQPQHF. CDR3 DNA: TGTGCCAGCAGCCCCCCGGCCCCTTGGGGCAATCAGCCCCAGCATTTT.